The T cell receptor (beta chain) described here comes from a study of CD8+ T cells in alopecia areata. V was pared by 0 bases and J by 3 bases, with 7 bases of the junction left unmatched. This CDR3 region has 16 residues. Germline V CDR1 and CDR2: SGHDT, YYEEEE. Sequencing relied on a cDNA template that was reverse transcribed from extracted RNA. Sequencing used immunoSEQ multiplex PCR; TCRdb keeps in-frame clones, though not all of them. The sample lists around 250,000 clones; around 67% were seen once. Sequenced here: CD4+ T cells sorted from blood, sampled at week 0. The sequence came from a human donor with alopecia areata. The chain couples TRBV5-6 to TRBJ2-5; 8 nucleotides agree with TRBD1. Here the CDR3 reads CASSLGLAGGEETQYF. DNA of the CDR3: TGTGCCAGCAGCTTGGGGCTGGCAGGGGGCGAAGAGACCCAGTACTTC.